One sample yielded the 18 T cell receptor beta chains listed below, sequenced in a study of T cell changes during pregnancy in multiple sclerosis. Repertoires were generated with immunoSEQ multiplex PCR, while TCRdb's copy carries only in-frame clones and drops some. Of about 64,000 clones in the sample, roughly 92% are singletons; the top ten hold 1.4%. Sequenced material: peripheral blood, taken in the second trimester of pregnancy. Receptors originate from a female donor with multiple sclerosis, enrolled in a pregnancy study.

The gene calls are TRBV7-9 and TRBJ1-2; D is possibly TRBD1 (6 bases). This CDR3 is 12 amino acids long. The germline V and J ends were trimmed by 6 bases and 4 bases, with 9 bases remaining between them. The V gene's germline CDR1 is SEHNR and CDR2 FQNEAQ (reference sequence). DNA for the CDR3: TGTGCCAGCAGTCGGGACATCTATGGCTACACCTTC. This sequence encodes CASSRDIYGYTF. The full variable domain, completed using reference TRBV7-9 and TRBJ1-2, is DTGVSQNPRHKITKRGQNVTFRCDPISEHNRLYWYRQTLGQGPEFLTYFQNEAQLEKSRLLSDRFSAERPKGSFSTLEIQRTEQGDSAMYLCASSRDIYGYTFGSGTRLTVV.

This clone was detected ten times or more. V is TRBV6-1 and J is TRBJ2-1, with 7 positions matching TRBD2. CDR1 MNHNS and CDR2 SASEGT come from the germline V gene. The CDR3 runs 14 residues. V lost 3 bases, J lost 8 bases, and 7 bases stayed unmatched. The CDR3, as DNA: TGTGCCAGCAGTGATGCGGGAGAGGCTGATGAGCAGTTCTTC. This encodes CASSDAGEADEQFF.

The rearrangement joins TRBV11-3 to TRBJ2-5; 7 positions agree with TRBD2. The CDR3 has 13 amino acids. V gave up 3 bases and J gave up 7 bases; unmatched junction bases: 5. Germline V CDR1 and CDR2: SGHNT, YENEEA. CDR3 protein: CASSLATGGTQYF. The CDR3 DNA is TGTGCCAGCAGCTTGGCGACGGGGGGGACCCAGTACTTC.

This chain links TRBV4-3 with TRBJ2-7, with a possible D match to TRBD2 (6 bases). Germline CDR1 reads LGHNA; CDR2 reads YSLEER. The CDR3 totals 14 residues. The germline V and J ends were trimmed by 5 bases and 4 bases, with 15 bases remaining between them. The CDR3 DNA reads TGCGCCAGCAGCAAGGATGTAGCGGATTACGAGCAGTACTTC. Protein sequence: CASSKDVADYEQYF.

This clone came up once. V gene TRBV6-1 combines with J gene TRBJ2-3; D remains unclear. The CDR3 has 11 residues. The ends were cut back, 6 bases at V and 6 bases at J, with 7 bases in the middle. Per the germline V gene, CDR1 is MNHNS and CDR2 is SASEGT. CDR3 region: CASRREDTQYF. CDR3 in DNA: TGTGCCAGCAGAAGAGAGGATACGCAGTATTTT.

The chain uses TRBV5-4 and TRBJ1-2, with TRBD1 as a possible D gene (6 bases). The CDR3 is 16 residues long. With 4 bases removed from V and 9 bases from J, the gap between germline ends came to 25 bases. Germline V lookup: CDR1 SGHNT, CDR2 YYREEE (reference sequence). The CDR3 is CASSQGQGGANVRYTF. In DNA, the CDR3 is TGTGCCAGCAGCCAGGGCCAAGGGGGAGCTAATGTGCGCTACACCTTC.

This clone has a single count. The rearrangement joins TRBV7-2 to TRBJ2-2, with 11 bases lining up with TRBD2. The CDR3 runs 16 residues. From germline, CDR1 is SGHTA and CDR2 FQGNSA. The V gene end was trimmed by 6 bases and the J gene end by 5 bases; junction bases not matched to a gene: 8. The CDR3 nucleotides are TGTGCCAGCAGTCTAGCGGGAGGCCACTCAACCGGGGAGCTGTTTTTT. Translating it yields CASSLAGGHSTGELFF.

The CDR3 is CAWSRTTRESDTQYF. CDR3 coding DNA: TGTGCCTGGAGCCGGACTACCAGAGAGTCAGATACGCAGTATTTT. The chain links TRBV30 to TRBJ2-3; D perhaps matches TRBD2 (6 bases). Germline values: CDR1 GTSNPN, CDR2 SVGIG (reference sequence). The CDR3 extends over 15 amino acids. The V gene lost 3 bases and the J gene lost 4 bases, with 17 bases spanning the gap.

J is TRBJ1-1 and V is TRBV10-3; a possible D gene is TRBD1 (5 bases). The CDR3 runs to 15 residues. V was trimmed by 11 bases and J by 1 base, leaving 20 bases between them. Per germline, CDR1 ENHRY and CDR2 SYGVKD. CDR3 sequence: CAARDAGQKNTEAFF. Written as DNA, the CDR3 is TGTGCCGCCAGGGATGCGGGGCAGAAGAACACTGAAGCTTTCTTT.

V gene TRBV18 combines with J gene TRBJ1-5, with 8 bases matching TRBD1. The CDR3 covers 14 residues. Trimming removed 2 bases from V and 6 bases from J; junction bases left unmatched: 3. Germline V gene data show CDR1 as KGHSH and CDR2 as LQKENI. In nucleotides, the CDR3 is TGTGCCAGCTCACCAGGACAGGGCGCTCAGCCCCAGCATTTT. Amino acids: CASSPGQGAQPQHF.

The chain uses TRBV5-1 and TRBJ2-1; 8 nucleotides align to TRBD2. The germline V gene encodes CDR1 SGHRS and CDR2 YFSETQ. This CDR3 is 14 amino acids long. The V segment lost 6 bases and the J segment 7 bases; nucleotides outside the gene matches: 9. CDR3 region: CASTLAGPTNEQFF. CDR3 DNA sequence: TGCGCCAGCACCCTAGCGGGTCCCACGAATGAGCAGTTCTTC.

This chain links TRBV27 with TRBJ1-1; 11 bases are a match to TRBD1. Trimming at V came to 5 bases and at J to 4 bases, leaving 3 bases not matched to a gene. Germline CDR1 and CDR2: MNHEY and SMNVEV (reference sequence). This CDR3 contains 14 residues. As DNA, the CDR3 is TGTGCCAGCAGTCCAGGGACAGGGGGCACTGAAGCTTTCTTT. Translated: CASSPGTGGTEAFF.

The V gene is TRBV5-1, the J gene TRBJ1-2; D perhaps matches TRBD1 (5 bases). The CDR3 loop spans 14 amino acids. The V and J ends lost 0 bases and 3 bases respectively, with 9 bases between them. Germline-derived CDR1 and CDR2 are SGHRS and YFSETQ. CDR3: CASSLGPGYYGYTF. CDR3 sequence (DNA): TGCGCCAGCAGCTTGGGGCCAGGGTACTATGGCTACACCTTC.

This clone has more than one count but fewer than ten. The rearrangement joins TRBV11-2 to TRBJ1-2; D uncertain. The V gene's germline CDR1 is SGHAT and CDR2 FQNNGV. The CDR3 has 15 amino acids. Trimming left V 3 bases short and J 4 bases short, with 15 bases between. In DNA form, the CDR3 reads TGTGCCAGCAGCTTCGCGGAGGGTCTGTTCTATGGCTACACCTTC. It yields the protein CASSFAEGLFYGYTF.

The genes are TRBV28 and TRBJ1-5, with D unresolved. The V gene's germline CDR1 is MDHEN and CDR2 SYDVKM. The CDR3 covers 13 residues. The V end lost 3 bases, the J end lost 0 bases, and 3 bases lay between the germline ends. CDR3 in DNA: TGTGCCAGCAGTTTCGGTAGCAATCAGCCCCAGCATTTT. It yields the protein CASSFGSNQPQHF. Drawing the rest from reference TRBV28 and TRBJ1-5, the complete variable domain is DVKVTQSSRYLVKRTGEKVFLECVQDMDHENMFWYRQDPGLGLRLIYFSYDVKMKEKGDIPEGYSVSREKKERFSLILESASTNQTSMYLCASSFGSNQPQHFGDGTRLSIL.

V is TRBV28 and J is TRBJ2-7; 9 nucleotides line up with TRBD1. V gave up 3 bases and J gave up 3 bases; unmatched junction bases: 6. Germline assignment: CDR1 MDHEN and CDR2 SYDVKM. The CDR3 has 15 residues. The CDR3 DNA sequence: TGTGCCAGCAGTTTCTCGGGACAGGGTGGCTACGAGCAGTACTTC. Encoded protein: CASSFSGQGGYEQYF.

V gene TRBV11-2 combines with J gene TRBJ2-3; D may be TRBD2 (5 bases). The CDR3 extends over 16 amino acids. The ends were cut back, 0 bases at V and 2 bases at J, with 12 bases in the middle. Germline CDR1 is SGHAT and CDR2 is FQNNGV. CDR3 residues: CASSLDAAAFTDTQYF. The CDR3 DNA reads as TGTGCCAGCAGCTTAGATGCAGCGGCCTTCACAGATACGCAGTATTTT.

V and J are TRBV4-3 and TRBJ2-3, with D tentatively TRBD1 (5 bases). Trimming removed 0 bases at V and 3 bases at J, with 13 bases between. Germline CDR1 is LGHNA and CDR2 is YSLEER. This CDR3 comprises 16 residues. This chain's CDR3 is CASSQEIGRVTDTQYF. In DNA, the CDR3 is TGCGCCAGCAGCCAAGAGATCGGCAGGGTTACAGATACGCAGTATTTT.